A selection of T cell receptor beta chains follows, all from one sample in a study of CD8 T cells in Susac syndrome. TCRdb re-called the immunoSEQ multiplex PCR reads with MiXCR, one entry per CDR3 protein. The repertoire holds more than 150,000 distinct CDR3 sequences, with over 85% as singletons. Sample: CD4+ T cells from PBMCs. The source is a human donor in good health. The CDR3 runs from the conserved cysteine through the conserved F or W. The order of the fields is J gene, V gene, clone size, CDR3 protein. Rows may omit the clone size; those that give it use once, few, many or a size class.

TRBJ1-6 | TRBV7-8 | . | CASSYRESSYNSPLHF
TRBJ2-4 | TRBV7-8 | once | CASSHGTGQNIQYF
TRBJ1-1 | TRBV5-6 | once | CASSFGRPSSTEAFF
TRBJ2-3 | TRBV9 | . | CASSVAYRTDTQYF
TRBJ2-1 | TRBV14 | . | CASSQIAGGYNEQFF
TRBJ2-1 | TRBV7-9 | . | CASSWGLGYNEQFF
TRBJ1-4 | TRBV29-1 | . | CSALQGGGNEKLFF
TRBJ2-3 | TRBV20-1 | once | CSATLRRGGTDTQYF
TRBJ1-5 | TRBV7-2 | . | CASSLMGSNQPQHF
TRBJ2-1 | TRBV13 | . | CASSLDPGLADNEQFF
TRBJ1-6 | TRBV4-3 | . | CASSQDGAGTYNSPLHF
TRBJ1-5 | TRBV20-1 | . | CSASSGTARYQPQHF
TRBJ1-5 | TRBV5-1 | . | CASSLVGRGDQPQHF
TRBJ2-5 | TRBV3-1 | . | CASSQWESETQYF
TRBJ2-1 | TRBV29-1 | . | CSVEESSSRDSYNEQFF
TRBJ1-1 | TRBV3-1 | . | CASSPHGRNTEAFF
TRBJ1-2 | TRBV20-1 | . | CSAREPLRGYGYTF
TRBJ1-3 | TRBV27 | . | CASSPEWGTGNTIYF
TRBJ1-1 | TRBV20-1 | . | CSARDRGQWNTEAFF
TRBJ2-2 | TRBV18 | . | CASSPSQHTGELFF
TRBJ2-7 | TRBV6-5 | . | CASIPGGGSYEQYF
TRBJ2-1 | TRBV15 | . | CATSMGGPYNEQFF
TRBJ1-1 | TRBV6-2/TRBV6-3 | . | CASSWPLTEAFF
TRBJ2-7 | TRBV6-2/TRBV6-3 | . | CASSYMGVRGVEQYF
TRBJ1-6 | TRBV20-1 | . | CSVAESNSPLHF
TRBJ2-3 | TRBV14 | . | CASSQAKDTQYF
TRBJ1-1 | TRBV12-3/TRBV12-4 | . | CASSSGGGVKAFF
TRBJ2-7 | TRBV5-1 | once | CASSLRGLDEQYF
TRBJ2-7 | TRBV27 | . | CASSPGQTGHEQYF
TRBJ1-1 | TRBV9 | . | CASSVTYTEAFF
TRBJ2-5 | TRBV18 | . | CASSPGQETQYF
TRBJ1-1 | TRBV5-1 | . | CASSGGTANTEAFF